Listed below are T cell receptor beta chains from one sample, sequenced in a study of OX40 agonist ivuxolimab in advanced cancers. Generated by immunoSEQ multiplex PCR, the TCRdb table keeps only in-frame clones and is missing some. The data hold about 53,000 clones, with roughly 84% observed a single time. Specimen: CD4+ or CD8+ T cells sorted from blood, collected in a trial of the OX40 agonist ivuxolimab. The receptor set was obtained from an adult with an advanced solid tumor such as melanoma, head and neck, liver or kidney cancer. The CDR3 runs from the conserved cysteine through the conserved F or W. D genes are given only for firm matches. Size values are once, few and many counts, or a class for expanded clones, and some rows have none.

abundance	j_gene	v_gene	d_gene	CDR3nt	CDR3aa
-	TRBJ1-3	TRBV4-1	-	TGCGCCAGCAGCCAAGCCTCGGACAGAGCTGATGGAAACACCATATATTTT	CASSQASDRADGNTIYF
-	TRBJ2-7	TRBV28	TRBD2	TGTGCCAGCAGCCCGGCGGGGGGCGCGTTGATGTACGAGCAGTACTTC	CASSPAGGALMYEQYF
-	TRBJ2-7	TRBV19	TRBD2	TGTGCCAGTAGTATAGAATTAACTAGCGGAAACTACGAGCAGTACTTC	CASSIELTSGNYEQYF
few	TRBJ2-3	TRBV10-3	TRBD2	TGTGCCATTCTAGCGGGAGTCAGCACAGATACGCAGTATTTT	CAILAGVSTDTQYF
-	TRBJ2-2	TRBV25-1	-	TGTGCCAGCAGTGGACTCGTCCAATTAGCACCCGGGGAGCTGTTTTTT	CASSGLVQLAPGELFF
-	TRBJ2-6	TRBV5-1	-	TGCGCCAGCAGCCGGTTAGTTCCGTCTGGGGCCAACGTCCTGACTTTC	CASSRLVPSGANVLTF
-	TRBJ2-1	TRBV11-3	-	TGTGCCAGCAGCCACAACCCTAACTCCTACAATGAGCAGTTCTTC	CASSHNPNSYNEQFF
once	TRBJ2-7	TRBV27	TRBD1	TGTGCCAGCAGTTGGACAGGGGGATCCTACGAGCAGTACTTC	CASSWTGGSYEQYF
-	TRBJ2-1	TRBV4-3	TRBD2	TGCGCCAGCAGCCGTATGACTAGCGGGAGCGCGGATGAGCAGTTCTTC	CASSRMTSGSADEQFF
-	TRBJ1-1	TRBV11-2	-	TGTGCCAGCAGCTTAGTCTTGGCGAACACTGAAGCTTTCTTT	CASSLVLANTEAFF
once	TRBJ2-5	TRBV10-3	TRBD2	TGTGCCATCAGCGGGACTAGCGGGGGACAAGAGACCCAGTACTTC	CAISGTSGGQETQYF
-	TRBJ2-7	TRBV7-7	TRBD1	TGTGCCAGCAGCTCCTCGACAGGGAAAGGCTACGAGCAGTACTTC	CASSSSTGKGYEQYF
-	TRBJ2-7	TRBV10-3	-	TGTGCCATCAGTGAGTCGATAACCTTTTCCTACGAGCAGTACTTC	CAISESITFSYEQYF
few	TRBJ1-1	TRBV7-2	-	TGTGCCAGCAGCTTAGCGTCCGTCAACACTGAAGCTTTCTTT	CASSLASVNTEAFF
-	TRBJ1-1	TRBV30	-	TGTGCCTGGACAGGACGGACGAACACTGAAGCTTTCTTT	CAWTGRTNTEAFF
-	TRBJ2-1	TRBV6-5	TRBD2	TGTGCCAGCAGCCCAGTGCGAGCGGGGAGCCCGGAGCAGTTCTTC	CASSPVRAGSPEQFF
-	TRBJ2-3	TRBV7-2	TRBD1	TGTGCCAGCAGCTTAGACAGGGGAAACACAGATACGCAGTATTTT	CASSLDRGNTDTQYF
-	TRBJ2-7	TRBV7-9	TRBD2	TGTGCCAGCAGCTCCGGACTAGCTAGGGAGCAGTACTTC	CASSSGLAREQYF
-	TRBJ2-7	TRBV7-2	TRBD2	TGTGCCAGCAGCCCTACTAGCGGGAGTAGTTCCGAGCAGTACTTC	CASSPTSGSSSEQYF
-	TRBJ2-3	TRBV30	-	TGTGCCTGGAGTGGGCTAGGCGATACGCAGTATTTT	CAWSGLGDTQYF
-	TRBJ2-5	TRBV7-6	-	TGTGCCAGCAGCTTGAAAGAGACCCAGTACTTC	CASSLKETQYF
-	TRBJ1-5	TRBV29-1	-	TGCAGCGTTGCCGAGGGGGACCGCCCCCAGCATTTT	CSVAEGDRPQHF
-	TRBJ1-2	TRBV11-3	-	TGTGCCAGCAGCTTAGGCTCGGTCGGGGGGCGTTATGGCTACACCTTC	CASSLGSVGGRYGYTF
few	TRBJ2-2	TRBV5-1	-	TGCGCCAGCAGCTTGAACGTCGGGGGTAACACCGGGGAGCTGTTTTTT	CASSLNVGGNTGELFF
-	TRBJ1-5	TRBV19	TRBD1	TGTGCCAGTAGTACCACAGGGGACAATCAGCCCCAGCATTTT	CASSTTGDNQPQHF
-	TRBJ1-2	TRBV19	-	TGTGCCAGTAGTATAGGATCAGGGACCGGCTATGGCTACACCTTC	CASSIGSGTGYGYTF
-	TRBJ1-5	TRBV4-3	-	TGCGCCAGCAGCCAGGCAACCTATCAGCCCCAGCATTTT	CASSQATYQPQHF
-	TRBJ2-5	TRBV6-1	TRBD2	TGTGCCAGTTCCGGGACTAGCGTACAAGAGACCCAGTACTTC	CASSGTSVQETQYF
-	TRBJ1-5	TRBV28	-	TGTGCCAGCAGTCTAAACAGGGTTTCGGGCAATCAGCCCCAGCATTTT	CASSLNRVSGNQPQHF
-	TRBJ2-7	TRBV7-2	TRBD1	TGTGCCAGCAGCTTAGTGCGATTGGCAGGGGGTTCCTACGAGCAGTACTTC	CASSLVRLAGGSYEQYF
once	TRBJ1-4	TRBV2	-	TGTGCCAGCAGTGAACTGCAGGGACCTAATGAAAAACTGTTTTTT	CASSELQGPNEKLFF
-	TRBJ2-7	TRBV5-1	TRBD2	TGCGCCAGTGGAATAAGCGGGGGCTCCTACGAGCAGTACTTC	CASGISGGSYEQYF
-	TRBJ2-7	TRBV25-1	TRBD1	TGTGCCAGCAGGACACAGGGGGCGTACGAGCAGTACTTC	CASRTQGAYEQYF
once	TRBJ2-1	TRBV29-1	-	TGCAGCGTGTCAATGGGGGCAATCAATGAGCAGTTCTTC	CSVSMGAINEQFF
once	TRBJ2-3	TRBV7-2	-	TGTGCCAGCAGCAAAGTAACAGATACGCAGTATTTT	CASSKVTDTQYF
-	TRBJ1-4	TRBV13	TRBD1	TGTGCCAGCAGCCGTGGACAGGAGGATGAAAAACTGTTTTTT	CASSRGQEDEKLFF
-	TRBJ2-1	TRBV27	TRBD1	TGTGCCAGCAGCAGGACAGGTAGTAATGAGCAGTTCTTC	CASSRTGSNEQFF
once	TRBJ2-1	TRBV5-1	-	TGCGCCAGCAGCCCCAGTTTCCAGTCATACAGGGTAAATGAGCAGTTCTTC	CASSPSFQSYRVNEQFF
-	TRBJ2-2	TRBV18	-	TGTGCCAGCTCACCCTTAATCATACAGGGTAACACCGGGGAGCTGTTTTTT	CASSPLIIQGNTGELFF
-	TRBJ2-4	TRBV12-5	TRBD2	TGTGCTAGTGGTCTCGTGCGCCAGGGAGGGAGTAAAGCCAAAAACATTCAGTACTTC	CASGLVRQGGSKAKNIQYF
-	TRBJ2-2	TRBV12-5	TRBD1	TGTGCTAGTGGTTTGAGACAGGGGTTGGCCGGGGAGCTGTTTTTT	CASGLRQGLAGELFF
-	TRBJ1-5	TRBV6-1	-	TGTGCCAGCAACGGGGGCTATAGCAATCAGCCCCAGCATTTT	CASNGGYSNQPQHF
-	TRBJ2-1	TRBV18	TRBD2	TGTGCCAGCTCACCATTGCCGGGTGGACTAGCGGCTTCAAATGAGCAGTTCTTC	CASSPLPGGLAASNEQFF
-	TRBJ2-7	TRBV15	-	TGTGCCACCAGCAGAGATCGCGGCAACTCCTACGAGCAGTACTTC	CATSRDRGNSYEQYF
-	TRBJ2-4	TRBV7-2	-	TGTGCCAGCAGCTTAGTTAGCACAGGGAGACAAAACATTCAGTACTTC	CASSLVSTGRQNIQYF
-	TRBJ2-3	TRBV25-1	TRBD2	TGTGCCAGCAGTGATTCGGGGGGGAGCACAGATACGCAGTATTTT	CASSDSGGSTDTQYF
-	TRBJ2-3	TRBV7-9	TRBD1	TGTGCCAGCAGCCAACTCCAGGGGGGCACAGATACGCAGTATTTT	CASSQLQGGTDTQYF
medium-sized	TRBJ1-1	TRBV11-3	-	TGTGCCAGCAGCTTAGACGACAGGTTGAACACTGAAGCTTTCTTT	CASSLDDRLNTEAFF
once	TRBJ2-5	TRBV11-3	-	TGTGCCAGCAGCTTAAACGTAAAGGGATCGTCCCAGTACTTC	CASSLNVKGSSQYF
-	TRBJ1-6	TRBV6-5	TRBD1	TGTGCCAGCAGTTACGGGGACAGGGGTAATTCACCCCTCCACTTT	CASSYGDRGNSPLHF
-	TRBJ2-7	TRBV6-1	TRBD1	TGTGCCAGCAGTGAAAGGGACAGATACTTC	CASSERDRYF
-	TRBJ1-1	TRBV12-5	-	TGTGCTAGTGGTCTAGTCGGAGGGCCCCAGGACGAAGCTTTCTTT	CASGLVGGPQDEAFF
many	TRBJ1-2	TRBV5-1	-	TGCGCCAGCACCCTGGACAGCTATGGCTACACCTTC	CASTLDSYGYTF
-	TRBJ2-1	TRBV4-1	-	TGCGCCAGCAGCCAAGAAGTATCGGTGGGCCGTCAGCAGTTCTTC	CASSQEVSVGRQQFF
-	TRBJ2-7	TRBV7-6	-	TGTGCCAGCAGCCGAGGAGCCAACAGGGGGGGTTCCTACGAGCAGTACTTC	CASSRGANRGGSYEQYF
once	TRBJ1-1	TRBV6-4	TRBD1	TGTGCCAGCCAGGGGGGGAACACTGAAGCTTTCTTT	CASQGGNTEAFF
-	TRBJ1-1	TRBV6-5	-	TGTGCCAGCAGTGGAGGCGTCACTGAAGCTTTCTTT	CASSGGVTEAFF
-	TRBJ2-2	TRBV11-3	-	TGTGCCAGCAGCTGGGCTCGGACCGGGGAGCTGTTTTTT	CASSWARTGELFF